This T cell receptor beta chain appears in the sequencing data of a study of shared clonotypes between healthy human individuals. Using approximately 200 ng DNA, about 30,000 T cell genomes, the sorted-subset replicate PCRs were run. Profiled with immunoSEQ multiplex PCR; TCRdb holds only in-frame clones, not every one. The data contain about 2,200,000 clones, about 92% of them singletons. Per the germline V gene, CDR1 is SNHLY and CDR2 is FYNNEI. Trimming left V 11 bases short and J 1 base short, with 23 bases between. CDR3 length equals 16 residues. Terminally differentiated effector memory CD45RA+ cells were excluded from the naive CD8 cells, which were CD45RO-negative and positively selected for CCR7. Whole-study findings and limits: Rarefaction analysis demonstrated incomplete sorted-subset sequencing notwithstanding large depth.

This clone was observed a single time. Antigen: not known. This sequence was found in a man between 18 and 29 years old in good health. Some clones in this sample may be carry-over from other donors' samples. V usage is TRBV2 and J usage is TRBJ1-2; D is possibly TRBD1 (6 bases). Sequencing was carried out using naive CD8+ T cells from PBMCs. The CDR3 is CAGLTGTPTYNYGYTF. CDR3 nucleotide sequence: TGTGCCGGTCTTACCGGGACACCTACTTATAACTATGGCTACACCTTC.